The clone carrying this T cell receptor beta chain was seen a handful of times. Its antigen is unidentified. CDR1 SGHVS and CDR2 FQNEAQ come from the germline V gene. The CDR3 is 15 amino acids. J gave up 1 base and V 5 bases, and 6 bases lay outside the gene matches. This specimen comes from a study of cytomegalovirus exposure and HLA in healthy donors. Study-level points and caveats: For cytomegalovirus status, the classifier reportedly gave diagnoses with high specificity and sensitivity.

The donors were members of the validation cohort comprising approximately 110 subjects, separate from the approximately 710-subject first cohort. Sequencing was performed with immunoSEQ multiplex PCR; in TCRdb, only in-frame clones are kept and a portion is missing. There are tens of thousands of clones in the sample; 85% to 95% occur only once, and about 0.7% lies in the top ten. The clonotype was recovered from a woman under 30 in good health and CMV-seronegative. This sequence joins TRBV7-8 and TRBJ2-7; TRBD1 matches at 9 bases. The sample comprised PBMCs. The CDR3, as DNA: TGTGCCAGCAGCATCGGGACAGGGTCGTCCTACGAGCAGTACTTC. Amino acids: CASSIGTGSSYEQYF.